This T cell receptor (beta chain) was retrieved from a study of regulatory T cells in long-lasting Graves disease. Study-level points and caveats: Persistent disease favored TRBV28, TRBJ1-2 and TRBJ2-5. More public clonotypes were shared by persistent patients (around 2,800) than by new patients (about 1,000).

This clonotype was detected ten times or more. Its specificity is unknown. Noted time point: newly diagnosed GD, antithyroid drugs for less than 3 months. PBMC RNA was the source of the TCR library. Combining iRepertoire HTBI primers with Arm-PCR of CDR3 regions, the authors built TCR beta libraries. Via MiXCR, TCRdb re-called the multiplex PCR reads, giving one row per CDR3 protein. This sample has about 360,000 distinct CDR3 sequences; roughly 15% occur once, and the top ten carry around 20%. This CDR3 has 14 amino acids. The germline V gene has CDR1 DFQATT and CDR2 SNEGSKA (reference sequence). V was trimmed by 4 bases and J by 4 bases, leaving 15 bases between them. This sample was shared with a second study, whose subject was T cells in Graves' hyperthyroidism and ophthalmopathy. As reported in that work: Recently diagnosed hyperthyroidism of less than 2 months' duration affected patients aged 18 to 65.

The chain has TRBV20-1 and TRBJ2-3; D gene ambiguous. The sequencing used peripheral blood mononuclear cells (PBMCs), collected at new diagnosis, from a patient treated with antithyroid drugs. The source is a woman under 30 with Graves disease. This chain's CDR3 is CSAIAPAVADTQYF. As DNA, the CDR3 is TGCAGTGCTATTGCTCCAGCTGTAGCAGATACGCAGTATTTT.